The 31 T cell receptor beta chains reported below all come from one sample, sequenced in a study of cytomegalovirus exposure and HLA in healthy donors. Use of 60 Vbeta and 13 Jbeta primers characterized the PCR. Measured with immunoSEQ multiplex PCR; TCRdb has only the in-frame clones, and not every one. The sample records 120,000 or so clones, over 80% being singletons. Sequencing was performed on PBMCs. These receptors were taken from a man aged 25 to 40 in good health and CMV-seronegative.

The chain couples TRBV27 to TRBJ2-1; TRBD1 is a possible D gene (6 bases). The V gene's germline CDR1 is MNHEY and CDR2 SMNVEV (reference sequence). This CDR3 region has 15 residues. V shed 3 bases and J shed 2 bases, with 11 bases lying between them. The DNA for the CDR3 is TGTGCCAGCAGTTTGGCCAGGGGTGCCTACAATGAGCAGTTCTTC. Translated, it gives CASSLARGAYNEQFF.

The V call is TRBV6-1, the J call TRBJ2-3; TRBD1 agrees at 10 bases. The CDR3 is 18 amino acids. After removal of 7 bases from V and 2 bases from J, the junction contained 15 bases not matched to a gene. The germline gives CDR1 MNHNS, CDR2 SASEGT. The CDR3 region has the DNA TGTGCCAGCATTGACCGGGACAGGGGCCTTTTTATCACAGATACGCAGTATTTT. It codes for CASIDRDRGLFITDTQYF.

This chain connects TRBV6-6 to TRBJ1-1; no reliable D call. This CDR3 is 14 amino acids long. Germline-derived CDR1 and CDR2 are MNHNY and SVGAGI (reference sequence). Trimming left V 10 bases short and J 4 bases short, with 19 bases between. The CDR3 protein is CATRRGIDPTEAFF. CDR3 nucleotide sequence: TGTGCCACCCGCCGGGGAATCGACCCCACTGAAGCTTTCTTT.

The V and J genes are TRBV11-2 and TRBJ2-7, with D uncertain. In germline, CDR1 is SGHAT, CDR2 FQNNGV. V gave up 7 bases and J gave up 0 bases, with 7 bases separating them. This CDR3 is built from 12 residues. CDR3 bases: TGTGCCAGCACCCTGAGCTCCTACGAGCAGTACTTC. Protein sequence: CASTLSSYEQYF.

This clone turned up a few times. V usage is TRBV7-2 and J usage is TRBJ1-5; the match to TRBD1 covers 7 bases. The trim removed 5 bases at V and 8 bases at J, leaving 9 bases unmatched. The CDR3 totals 14 residues. From germline, CDR1 is SGHTA and CDR2 FQGNSA. Here the CDR3 DNA reads TGTGCCAGCAGCCCGCGACAGGGACCGAAGCCCCAGCATTTT. This sequence encodes CASSPRQGPKPQHF. The whole variable domain, remainder taken from reference TRBV7-2 and TRBJ1-5, is GAGVSQSPSNKVTEKGKDVELRCDPISGHTALYWYRQSLGQGLEFLIYFQGNSAPDKSGLPSDRFSAERTGGSVSTLTIQRTQQEDSAVYLCASSPRQGPKPQHFGDGTRLSIL.

The V gene is TRBV19, the J gene TRBJ2-2; 9 nucleotides align to TRBD2. Losses at the gene ends were 6 bases for V and 5 bases for J; bases not matched to a gene: 16. The germline V gene encodes CDR1 LNHDA and CDR2 SQIVND (reference sequence). CDR3 size: 18 residues. The CDR3 nucleotides read TGTGCCAGTAGGGTTGTGCGGGGGGGAAGGGCTCTGACCGGGGAGCTGTTTTTT. Translation gives CASRVVRGGRALTGELFF.

The chain combines TRBV19 with TRBJ2-3; TRBD2 matches 9 bases. V lost 5 bases and J lost 0; bases outside the gene matches: 15. Germline V gene data show CDR1 as LNHDA and CDR2 as SQIVND (reference sequence). CDR3 length: 19 residues. The CDR3 here is CASSRPSGGGDSSTDTQYF. DNA of the CDR3: TGTGCCAGTAGTCGACCCAGTGGCGGGGGGGATTCTAGCACAGATACGCAGTATTTT.

Turning to this clone: The junction shows a germline mismatch at one end, possibly a read error. The same CDR3 also results from other DNA sequences found in this sample. The V gene is TRBV28, the J gene TRBJ2-7; D may be TRBD1 (7 bases). There are 16 residues in the CDR3. The germline V gene encodes CDR1 MDHEN and CDR2 SYDVKM. The DNA of the CDR3 is TGCGCCAGCAGTTTCCCTCGGCAGGGGGGTTCCTACGAGCAGTACTTC. This encodes CASSFPRQGGSYEQYF.

This chain joins TRBV27 and TRBJ1-2; 9 nucleotides match TRBD1. CDR3 size: 14 residues. J gave up 6 bases and V 5 bases, and 7 bases lay outside the gene matches. Germline V gene data show CDR1 as MNHEY and CDR2 as SMNVEV (reference sequence). The CDR3 bases are TGTGCCAGCAGTCCCGTGGGACAGGGACATGGCTACACCTTC. Translation: CASSPVGQGHGYTF.

This chain links TRBV6-4 with TRBJ1-2, with D unresolved. Trimming cost V 0 bases and J 3 bases, with 5 bases left between them. The CDR3 spans 13 residues. The germline V gene has CDR1 MRHNA and CDR2 SNTAGT. CDR3 bases: TGTGCCAGCAGTGACTCGCGAGACTATGGCTACACCTTC. Protein product: CASSDSRDYGYTF.

V is TRBV6-5 and J is TRBJ1-4; 7 nucleotides match TRBD1. V lost 0 bases, J lost 6 bases, and 7 bases stayed unmatched. The CDR3 has 16 residues. Germline CDR1 MNHEY, CDR2 SVGAGI. CDR3 nucleotides: TGTGCCAGCAGTTACTCTACAGGGGAGAGGGATGAAAAACTGTTTTTT. It encodes CASSYSTGERDEKLFF.

J is TRBJ2-3 and V is TRBV30; 8 positions match TRBD1. With 0 bases clipped from V and 5 bases from J, the junction kept 7 bases outside the gene matches. From germline, CDR1 is GTSNPN and CDR2 SVGIG (reference sequence). The CDR3 contains 15 residues. CDR3 sequence reads: CAWSVGGTGVDTQYF. In DNA form, the CDR3 reads TGTGCCTGGAGTGTAGGCGGGACAGGAGTAGATACGCAGTATTTT.

This clone has a handful of counts. The gene calls are TRBV28 and TRBJ1-5; 8 bases align to TRBD1. Losses at the gene ends were 8 bases for V and 2 bases for J; bases not matched to a gene: 11. CDR1 MDHEN and CDR2 SYDVKM come from the germline V gene. The CDR3 runs to 16 residues. For the CDR3, the DNA is TGTGCCAGCTCCGGACAGGGCCAAGGGGGCAATCAGCCCCAGCATTTT. This translates into CASSGQGQGGNQPQHF. Full variable domain (remainder filled in from reference TRBV28 and TRBJ1-5): DVKVTQSSRYLVKRTGEKVFLECVQDMDHENMFWYRQDPGLGLRLIYFSYDVKMKEKGDIPEGYSVSREKKERFSLILESASTNQTSMYLCASSGQGQGGNQPQHFGDGTRLSIL.

CDR3 sequence (DNA): TGCGCCAGCAGCTTGGACAGGGCCAGCTACGAGCAGTACTTC. It codes for CASSLDRASYEQYF. The genes are TRBV5-1 and TRBJ2-7; TRBD1 is a possible D gene (6 bases). Looked up from germline, CDR1 is SGHRS and CDR2 is YFSETQ. The CDR3 spans 14 residues. The germline V and J ends were trimmed by 0 bases and 3 bases, with 10 bases remaining between them.

This clone was counted between two and nine times. The rearrangement joins TRBV23-1 to TRBJ2-7, with TRBD2 matching 7 bases. TRBV23-1 is an open reading frame whose function is uncertain. This CDR3 is built from 12 residues. V dropped 6 bases and J dropped 4; count of bases not matched to a gene: 3. CDR3: CASSLGGYEQYF. The CDR3 DNA reads as TGCGCCAGCAGCCTGGGGGGGTACGAGCAGTACTTC.

The V call is TRBV11-3, the J call TRBJ2-7; D ambiguous. CDR3 length equals 15 residues. Germline V CDR1 and CDR2: SGHNT, YENEEA. Deletions cut 6 bases from V and 0 bases from J, with 15 bases between. CDR3 in amino acids: CASSPGSGRSYEQYF. The CDR3 DNA is TGTGCCAGCAGTCCCGGGTCGGGTCGCTCCTACGAGCAGTACTTC.

DNA of the CDR3: TGTGCCAGCAGCCAGCGGACTAGCGGTACAGATACGCAGTATTTT. Protein sequence: CASSQRTSGTDTQYF. The chain is built from TRBV14 and TRBJ2-3, with TRBD2 identical over 10 bases. Unmatched junction bases numbered 3, after V lost 3 bases and J lost 3 bases. The CDR3 consists of 15 residues. The germline CDR1 and CDR2 sequences are SGHDN and FVKESK. The entire variable domain, with the rest obtained from reference TRBV14 and TRBJ2-3, is as follows: EAGVTQFPSHSVIEKGQTVTLRCDPISGHDNLYWYRRVMGKEIKFLLHFVKESKQDESGMPNNRFLAERTGGTYSTLKVQPAELEDSGVYFCASSQRTSGTDTQYFGPGTRLTVL.

This sequence joins TRBV6-6 and TRBJ2-6; no reliable D call. This CDR3 is built from 14 residues. Germline V gene data show CDR1 as MNHNY and CDR2 as SVGAGI (reference sequence). Between the trimmed V and J ends, which lost 4 bases and 0 bases, there was a span of 4 bases. This CDR3 is CASSSSSGANVLTF. The CDR3 DNA is TGTGCCAGCAGTTCTAGCTCTGGGGCCAACGTCCTGACTTTC.

This clone was observed a single time. This chain uses TRBV2 with TRBJ1-1, with D possibly TRBD1 on 6 matching bases. This CDR3 is built from 14 residues. Germline values: CDR1 SNHLY, CDR2 FYNNEI. Trimming cost V 6 bases and J 0 bases, with 11 bases left between them. CDR3 sequence reads: CASSWGQLNTEAFF. DNA for the CDR3: TGTGCCAGCAGCTGGGGGCAGTTGAACACTGAAGCTTTCTTT.

The chain is built from TRBV6-5 and TRBJ2-2; D gene unclear. In germline, CDR1 is MNHEY, CDR2 SVGAGI. The V gene lost 3 bases and the J gene lost 5 bases, with 10 bases spanning the gap. The CDR3 loop spans 14 amino acids. The CDR3 DNA is TGTGCCAGCAGTTATTCAGGATGGACCGGGGAGCTGTTTTTT. Protein product: CASSYSGWTGELFF.

The J gene is TRBJ2-2, the V gene TRBV11-2, with D possibly matching TRBD1 (6 bases). Germline V gives CDR1 SGHAT, CDR2 FQNNGV. The CDR3 loop spans 15 amino acids. V was shortened by 3 bases and J by 3 bases, with 11 bases between the two germline ends. The CDR3 DNA reads as TGTGCCAGCAGCTTGGCAGGGGTGGACACCGGGGAGCTGTTTTTT. Residues: CASSLAGVDTGELFF.

This sequence joins TRBV6-5 and TRBJ2-5; D is unresolved. TRBJ2-7 explains the end of the DNA better; the J call may be wrong. This CDR3 is 16 amino acids long. Germline CDR1 MNHEY, CDR2 SVGAGI. The CDR3 spells CASSYSVKILAYEQYF. The CDR3 DNA sequence: TGTGCCAGCAGTTACTCGGTGAAGATCCTAGCCTACGAGCAGTACTTC.

The chain is built from TRBV5-1 and TRBJ2-7; possible D gene TRBD2, 6 bases. The CDR3 runs 15 residues. Looked up from germline, CDR1 is SGHRS and CDR2 is YFSETQ. V dropped 0 bases and J dropped 5 bases, with 15 bases sitting between them. CDR3 amino acids: CASSLEGGVADEQYF. The CDR3 DNA reads TGCGCCAGCAGCTTGGAAGGCGGGGTAGCAGACGAGCAGTACTTC.

A few counts support this clone. The chain combines TRBV2 with TRBJ2-5, with 10 bases aligning to TRBD2. The CDR3 length is 13 residues. J lost 2 bases, V lost 10 bases, and 4 bases had no gene match. In germline, CDR1 is SNHLY, CDR2 FYNNEI. Written as DNA, the CDR3 is TGTGCCAACCTAGCGGGGGCTCAAGAGACCCAGTACTTC. As protein: CANLAGAQETQYF. The full variable domain, with the rest looked up from reference TRBV2 and TRBJ2-5, is EPEVTQTPSHQVTQMGQEVILRCVPISNHLYFYWYRQILGQKVEFLVSFYNNEISEKSEIFDDQFSVERPDGSNFTLKIRSTKLEDSAMYFCANLAGAQETQYFGPGTRLLVL.

This sequence joins TRBV5-1 and TRBJ1-1; perhaps TRBD1 as D (5 bases). Trimming removed 1 base from V and 7 bases from J, with 20 bases in between. CDR1 and CDR2 (germline): SGHRS, YFSETQ. The CDR3 runs to 16 residues. The CDR3 is CASSLTGPGVGGEAFF. The CDR3 DNA sequence: TGCGCCAGCAGCTTGACAGGTCCTGGGGTGGGTGGTGAAGCTTTCTTT.

This chain connects TRBV6-5 to TRBJ2-1; TRBD1 aligns across 8 bases. This CDR3 has 16 amino acids. V lost 4 bases, J lost 7 bases, and 12 bases stayed unmatched. Germline CDR1 MNHEY, CDR2 SVGAGI. The CDR3 here is CASSSGAWTGRNEQFF. As DNA, the CDR3 is TGTGCCAGCAGTTCGGGAGCCTGGACAGGGAGAAATGAGCAGTTCTTC.

This clone is a singleton in its sample. This chain uses TRBV9 with TRBJ2-2; 9 bases are shared with TRBD2. V trimming: 2 bases; J trimming: 0 bases; junction bases outside the gene matches: 5. Germline CDR1 reads SGDLS; CDR2 reads YYNGEE. This CDR3 contains 17 residues. The CDR3 sequence: CASSVLGGGANTGELFF. DNA of the CDR3: TGTGCCAGCAGCGTTTTGGGCGGGGGGGCGAACACCGGGGAGCTGTTTTTT.

CDR3 coding DNA: TGTGCCAGTAGTATAAGGGGGGGTGAGCAGTTCTTC. It codes for CASSIRGGEQFF. This sequence joins TRBV19 and TRBJ2-1, with a weak D call TRBD2 (7 bases). Germline V CDR1 and CDR2: LNHDA, SQIVND (reference sequence). V was pared by 2 bases and J by 9 bases, with 8 bases between. The CDR3 is 12 amino acids.

This clone appeared a single time. The chain carries TRBV5-4 and TRBJ1-1, with a weak D call TRBD1 (6 bases). CDR3 length: 14 amino acids. From germline, CDR1 is SGHNT and CDR2 YYREEE (reference sequence). With 4 bases removed from V and 1 base from J, the gap between germline ends came to 11 bases. In DNA form, the CDR3 reads TGTGCCAGCAGCACCCCCAGGGGGAACACTGAAGCTTTCTTT. Translating it yields CASSTPRGNTEAFF.

This clone has only one observation. The genes are TRBV4-3 and TRBJ1-2, with D possibly matching TRBD1 (6 bases). CDR1 and CDR2 from the germline V gene are LGHNA and YSLEER. This CDR3 comprises 16 residues. V was shortened by 0 bases and J by 4 bases, with 15 bases between the two germline ends. The CDR3 nucleotides are TGCGCCAGCAGCCAAGAGGGGGGGCACTCGACCTATGGCTACACCTTC. Encoded protein: CASSQEGGHSTYGYTF.

This clone was observed once. The chain is built from TRBV5-1 and TRBJ1-1; 8 bases are shared with TRBD1. The J segment lost 8 bases and the V segment lost 0 bases, leaving 0 bases of the junction unmatched. From germline, CDR1 is SGHRS and CDR2 YFSETQ. The CDR3 covers 12 residues. The CDR3 here is CASSLGDREAFF. The CDR3 DNA is TGCGCCAGCAGCTTGGGGGACAGGGAAGCTTTCTTT.